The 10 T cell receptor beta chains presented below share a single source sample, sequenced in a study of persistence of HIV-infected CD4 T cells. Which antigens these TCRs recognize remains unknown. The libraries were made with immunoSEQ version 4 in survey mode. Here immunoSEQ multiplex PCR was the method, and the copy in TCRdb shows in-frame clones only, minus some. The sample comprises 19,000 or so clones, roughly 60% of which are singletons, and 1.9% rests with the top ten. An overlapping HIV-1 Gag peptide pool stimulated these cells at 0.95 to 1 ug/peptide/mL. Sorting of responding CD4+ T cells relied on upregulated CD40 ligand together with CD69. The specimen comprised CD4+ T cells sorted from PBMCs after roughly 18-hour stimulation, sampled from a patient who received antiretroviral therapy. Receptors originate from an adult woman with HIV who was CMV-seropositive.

The CDR3 sequence is CASSSLSGANVLTF. The DNA for the CDR3 is TGTGCCAGCAGCTCACTCTCTGGGGCCAACGTCCTGACTTTC. The rearrangement uses TRBV7-3 and TRBJ2-6; no definite D call. CDR3 length: 14 residues. Germline assignment: CDR1 SGHTA and CDR2 FQGTGA. Trimming left V 4 bases short and J 0 bases short, with 4 bases between.

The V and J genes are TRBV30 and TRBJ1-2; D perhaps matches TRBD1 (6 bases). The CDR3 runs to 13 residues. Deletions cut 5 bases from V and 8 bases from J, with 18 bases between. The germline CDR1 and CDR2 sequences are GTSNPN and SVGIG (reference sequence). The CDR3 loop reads CAWGRGLGDGYTF. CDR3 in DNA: TGTGCCTGGGGTCGGGGGCTGGGGGACGGCTACACCTTC.

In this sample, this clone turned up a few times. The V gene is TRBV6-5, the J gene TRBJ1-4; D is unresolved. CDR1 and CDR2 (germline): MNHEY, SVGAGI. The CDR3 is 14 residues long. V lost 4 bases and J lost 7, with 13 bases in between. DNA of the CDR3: TGTGCCAGCAGTTTTCTGGGATTAGGTGAAAAACTGTTTTTT. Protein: CASSFLGLGEKLFF.

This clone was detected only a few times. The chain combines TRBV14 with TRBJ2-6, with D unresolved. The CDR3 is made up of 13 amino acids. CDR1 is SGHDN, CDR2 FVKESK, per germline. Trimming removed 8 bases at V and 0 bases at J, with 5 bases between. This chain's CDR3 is CASGYSGANVLTF. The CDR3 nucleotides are TGTGCCAGCGGATACTCTGGGGCCAACGTCCTGACTTTC.

CDR3 coding DNA: TGTGCCAGCAGCCCTCGCACCAGGGCATCTGGGGCCAACGTCCTGACTTTC. Its protein is CASSPRTRASGANVLTF. The chain links TRBV7-9 to TRBJ2-6; D is perhaps TRBD1 (5 bases). The CDR3 sequence is 17 residues long. In germline, CDR1 is SEHNR, CDR2 FQNEAQ (reference sequence). The V and J ends lost 5 bases and 1 base respectively, with 15 bases between them.

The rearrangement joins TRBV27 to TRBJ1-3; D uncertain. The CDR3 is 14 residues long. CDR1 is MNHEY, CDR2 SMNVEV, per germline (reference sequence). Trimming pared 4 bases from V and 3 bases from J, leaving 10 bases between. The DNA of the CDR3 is TGTGCCAGCAGTTCCACCGCGGTTGGAAACACCATATATTTT. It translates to CASSSTAVGNTIYF.

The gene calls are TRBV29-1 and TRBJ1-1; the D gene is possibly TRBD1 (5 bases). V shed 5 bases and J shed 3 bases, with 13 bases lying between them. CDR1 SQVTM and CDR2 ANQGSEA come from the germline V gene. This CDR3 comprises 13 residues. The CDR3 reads CSVKRLTDTEAFF. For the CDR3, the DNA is TGCAGCGTTAAAAGGCTGACAGACACTGAAGCTTTCTTT. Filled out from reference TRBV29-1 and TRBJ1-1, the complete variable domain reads SAVISQKPSRDICQRGTSLTIQCQVDSQVTMMFWYRQQPGQSLTLIATANQGSEATYESGFVIDKFPISRPNLTFSTLTVSNMSPEDSSIYLCSVKRLTDTEAFFGQGTRLTVV.

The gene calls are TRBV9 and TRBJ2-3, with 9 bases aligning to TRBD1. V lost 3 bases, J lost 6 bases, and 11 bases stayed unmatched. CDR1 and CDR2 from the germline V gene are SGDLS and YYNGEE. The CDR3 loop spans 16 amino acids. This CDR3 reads CASSGGQGEGADTQYF. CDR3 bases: TGTGCCAGCAGCGGGGGACAGGGAGAAGGAGCGGATACGCAGTATTTT.

The CDR3 reads CASSGIVSDTQYF. The DNA for the CDR3 is TGCGCCAGCAGCGGCATCGTATCAGATACGCAGTATTTT. This chain connects TRBV5-1 to TRBJ2-3; no clear D. Trimming left V 4 bases short and J 4 bases short, with 10 bases between. There are 13 residues in the CDR3. Per the germline V gene, CDR1 is SGHRS and CDR2 is YFSETQ.

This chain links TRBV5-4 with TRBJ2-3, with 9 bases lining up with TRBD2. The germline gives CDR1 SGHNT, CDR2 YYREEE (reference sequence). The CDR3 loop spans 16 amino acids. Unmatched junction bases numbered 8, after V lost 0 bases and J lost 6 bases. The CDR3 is CASSLGLAGRGDTQYF. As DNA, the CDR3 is TGTGCCAGCAGCTTGGGTCTAGCGGGGAGAGGGGATACGCAGTATTTT.